The T cell receptor beta chain under discussion was sequenced for a study of regulatory T cells in long-lasting Graves disease. Looking at the study overall: Antithyroid drug intake by newly diagnosed Graves' patients had lasted under 3 months.

Time point meaning: newly diagnosed GD, antithyroid drugs for less than 3 months. Preparation of the TCR library used RNA extracted from PBMCs. Into tubes containing EDTA, approximately 8.5 milliliters of peripheral blood were drawn. The CDR3 covers 13 residues. From germline, CDR1 is PRHDT and CDR2 FYEKMQ (reference sequence). Trimming left V 4 bases short and J 7 bases short, with 12 bases between. Study-wide points: Rather than thyroid tissue, only peripheral blood underwent study. For persistent Graves' patients, TCR diversity was lower than for newly diagnosed ones.

Building the TCR beta libraries relied on iRepertoire HTBI primers, and CDR3 regions underwent Arm-PCR. TCRdb passed the multiplex PCR reads through MiXCR, listing each CDR3 protein once. The sample gives fewer than 350,000 distinct CDR3 sequences, about 20% of which show up once; 35% to 45% is in the top ten. This clonotype was seen only a few times. Its antigen is not identified. The V call is TRBV13, the J call TRBJ2-3; no definite D call. The clonotype originates from a female donor with Graves disease. The sequencing here drew on peripheral blood mononuclear cells (PBMCs), taken at new diagnosis, from a patient treated with antithyroid drugs. CDR3 amino acids: CASSSPQTHTQYF. CDR3 DNA: TGTGCCAGCAGCTCCCCGCAGACGCATACGCAGTATTTT.